Shown below are 4 T cell receptor beta chains from a single sample sequenced in a study of shared clonotypes between healthy human individuals. Produced via immunoSEQ multiplex PCR; TCRdb's table is partial and in-frame only. The data contain some 2.1 million clones, 85% to 95% of them singletons. The sequenced sample was naive CD4+ T cells sorted from blood. Subset specified: CD45RA+ positively selected. Every receptor here comes from a man younger than 35 in good health.

The V call is TRBV6-5, the J call TRBJ2-3; TRBD1 aligns across 9 bases. Germline assignment: CDR1 MNHEY and CDR2 SVGAGI. The CDR3 sequence is 14 residues long. V was pared by 2 bases and J by 7 bases, with 4 bases of the junction left unmatched. This chain's CDR3 is CASSYEDRGYTQYF. For the CDR3, the DNA is TGTGCCAGCAGTTACGAGGACAGGGGATATACGCAGTATTTT.

The chain has TRBV6-6 and TRBJ2-5; 8 bases are shared with TRBD2. V gave up 2 bases and J gave up 3 bases; unmatched junction bases: 8. The CDR3 has 16 amino acids. Germline-derived CDR1 and CDR2 are MNHNY and SVGAGI (reference sequence). The CDR3 bases are TGTGCCAGCAGTTACCCCGGGACTAGGGGCAAAGAGACCCAGTACTTC. Translation gives CASSYPGTRGKETQYF.

This sequence joins TRBV28 and TRBJ2-1, with TRBD2 identical over 8 bases. In germline, CDR1 is MDHEN, CDR2 SYDVKM. V lost 5 bases to trimming and J lost 6 bases; unmatched junction nucleotides: 9. The CDR3 is made up of 15 amino acids. The CDR3 DNA follows: TGTGCCAGCAGTCCCCGTAGCGGGAAATCCAATGAGCAGTTCTTC. It translates to CASSPRSGKSNEQFF.

To note about this clone: Other DNA sequences in the sample encode the same CDR3. The chain combines TRBV30 with TRBJ2-7; D not resolved. Between the trimmed V and J ends, which lost 4 bases and 4 bases, there was a span of 11 bases. The CDR3 spans 12 residues. Germline loops: CDR1 GTSNPN, CDR2 SVGIG (reference sequence). CDR3 sequence: CAWNAGNYEQYF. The CDR3 DNA reads TGTGCCTGGAATGCAGGAAATTACGAGCAGTACTTC.